The 27 T cell receptor beta chains below were found in one sample sequenced in a study of spatial heterogeneity in lung cancer (dated by TCRdb to the late 2010s). What the study reported, not specific to this receptor: The tumor nonsynonymous mutation count correlated with the number of expanded alpha and beta TCRs within the tumor.

What these receptors recognize is not known. The library relied on 5' RACE. Data came from a NextSeq 500. TCRdb trimmed public reads at Q25 via fastp, called clones via MiXCR and kept in-frame beta chains. Each entry merges the rows of one CDR3 protein and shows their most common DNA and genes. Present in this sample are fewer than 7,500 distinct CDR3 sequences, roughly 29% of which were seen just once. The top ten clonotypes cover 23% of the sample. Per the publication, the time point label means: sample taken at primary tumor resection. The sample here was lung tumor tissue, taken at surgery. These receptors were collected from a male donor with early-stage non-small cell lung cancer.

The chain joins TRBV21-1 to TRBJ2-1; the D call TRBD2 from the table was never checked on the DNA. TRBV21-1 is annotated as a pseudogene. CDR3 length equals 16 residues. The CDR3 loop reads CASSKGDSGVWDEQFF. Written as DNA, the CDR3 is TGTGCCAGCAGCAAAGGCGATAGCGGGGTCTGGGATGAGCAGTTCTTC.

This clonotype was seen more than once but under ten times. V gene TRBV29-1 combines with J gene TRBJ2-1; TRBD1 agrees at 8 bases. V gave up 6 bases and J gave up 2 bases; unmatched junction bases: 6. Germline V gene data show CDR1 as SQVTM and CDR2 as ANQGSEA. The CDR3 contains 14 residues. The CDR3 loop reads CSVPWDRTYNEQFF. The CDR3 DNA is TGCAGCGTCCCGTGGGACAGGACCTACAATGAGCAGTTCTTC.

CDR3 amino acids: CASRNTGGSNQPQHF. CDR3 sequence (DNA): TGTGCCAGCAGGAACACGGGAGGGAGCAATCAGCCCCAGCATTTT. The V call is TRBV12-3 or TRBV12-4, the J call TRBJ1-5; D gene uncertain. This CDR3 is 15 amino acids long. The germline V and J ends were trimmed by 6 bases and 1 base, with 13 bases remaining between them.

By share, this clonotype ranks as medium-sized. The chain is built from TRBV10-3 and TRBJ2-4; the D call may be TRBD1 or TRBD2 (5 bases each). CDR1 and CDR2 (germline): ENHRY, SYGVKD. This CDR3 contains 14 residues. Trimming removed 6 bases from V and 4 bases from J, with 13 bases in between. The chain's CDR3 is CAISPVGGKNIQYF. DNA of the CDR3: TGTGCCATCAGCCCCGTTGGGGGTAAAAACATTCAGTACTTC.

This clonotype is medium-sized within its sample. The genes are TRBV28 and TRBJ2-1; D is perhaps TRBD2 (5 bases). Germline V lookup: CDR1 MDHEN, CDR2 SYDVKM. The CDR3 is 13 amino acids. V lost 9 bases to trimming and J lost 6 bases, with 15 bases between them. The CDR3 DNA follows: TGTGCCAGTTCCGGGATAACTTTCAATGAGCAGTTCTTC. Protein: CASSGITFNEQFF.

The rearrangement links TRBV10-3 to TRBJ2-3, with a possible D match to TRBD2 (5 bases). In germline, CDR1 is ENHRY, CDR2 SYGVKD. This CDR3 comprises 11 residues. Trimming took 8 bases from V and 8 from J, leaving 11 bases between them. CDR3 in DNA: TGTGCCATCGGCGCGAGCGGTACGCAGTATTTT. Residues: CAIGASGTQYF.

Within the sample, this clonotype is medium-sized (0.01 to 0.1%). This chain connects TRBV27 to TRBJ1-2; the D gene is possibly TRBD1 (6 bases). In germline, CDR1 is MNHEY, CDR2 SMNVEV (reference sequence). Trimming took 5 bases from V and 3 from J, leaving 10 bases between them. This CDR3 region has 13 residues. The CDR3 loop is CASSAQGDYGYTF. DNA for the CDR3: TGTGCCAGCAGTGCACAGGGCGACTATGGCTACACCTTC.

The chain is built from TRBV2 and TRBJ2-6; D could derive from TRBD1 or TRBD2 (5 bases each). Trimming stripped 3 bases from V and 0 bases from J, with 9 bases between. The CDR3 has 16 amino acids. CDR1 and CDR2 (germline): SNHLY, FYNNEI. CDR3 sequence: CASSDREPSGANVLTF. The CDR3 DNA is TGTGCCAGCAGTGACAGGGAGCCCTCTGGGGCCAACGTCCTGACTTTC.

This clonotype is medium-sized (0.01 to 0.1%) within its sample. CDR3 sequence reads: CASSEAEGQGSLSYEQYF. As DNA, the CDR3 is TGTGCCAGCAGTGAAGCCGAGGGACAGGGCAGCCTCTCCTACGAGCAGTACTTC. This sequence joins TRBV6-1 and TRBJ2-7, with TRBD1 matching over 9 bases. Germline V gene sequence: CDR1 MNHNS, CDR2 SASEGT. CDR3 length: 18 residues. V trimming: 0 bases; J trimming: 0 bases; junction bases outside the gene matches: 9.

This chain connects TRBV28 to TRBJ2-7; the D is unclear. Germline V gene data show CDR1 as MDHEN and CDR2 as SYDVKM. Trimming removed 4 bases at V and 3 bases at J, with 7 bases between. This CDR3 has 12 residues. CDR3 bases: TGTGCCAGCAGTTCGAACTACTACGAGCAGTACTTC. Translated, it gives CASSSNYYEQYF. The complete variable domain, with remaining parts taken from reference TRBV28 and TRBJ2-7, reads DVKVTQSSRYLVKRTGEKVFLECVQDMDHENMFWYRQDPGLGLRLIYFSYDVKMKEKGDIPEGYSVSREKKERFSLILESASTNQTSMYLCASSSNYYEQYFGPGTRLTVT.

By proportion, this clonotype is medium-sized (0.01 to 0.1%). This chain joins TRBV30 and TRBJ1-1; D is unresolved. The germline V and J ends were trimmed by 4 bases and 3 bases, with 12 bases remaining between them. CDR1 and CDR2 (germline): GTSNPN, SVGIG (reference sequence). The CDR3 length is 13 residues. This chain's CDR3 is CAWNLWEDTEAFF. The DNA for the CDR3 is TGTGCCTGGAATTTATGGGAGGACACTGAAGCTTTCTTT. The whole variable domain, remainder taken from reference TRBV30 and TRBJ1-1, is SQTIHQWPATLVQPVGSPLSLECTVEGTSNPNLYWYRQAAGRGLQLLFYSVGIGQISSEVPQNLSASRPQDRQFILSSKKLLLSDSGFYLCAWNLWEDTEAFFGQGTRLTVV.

The chain links TRBV12-3 or TRBV12-4 to TRBJ2-1, with 11 bases matching TRBD2. Trimming removed 3 bases from V and 4 bases from J; junction bases left unmatched: 5. The CDR3 has 16 amino acids. CDR3 sequence (DNA): TGTGCCAGCAGTTTGTCTGTAGCGGGAGGGTACAATGAGCAGTTCTTC. Encoded protein: CASSLSVAGGYNEQFF.

This clonotype was seen only a few times. The CDR3 sequence is CASSPLAGGREETQYF. CDR3 nucleotides: TGTGCCAGCAGTCCGTTAGCGGGAGGTAGGGAGGAGACCCAGTACTTC. The chain employs TRBV28 and TRBJ2-5; 10 bases match TRBD2. The CDR3 consists of 16 residues. Germline lookup yields CDR1 MDHEN and CDR2 SYDVKM. V lost 5 bases and J lost 5; bases outside the gene matches: 11.

This clonotype was detected a few times. The V call is TRBV7-8, the J call TRBJ2-2, with 15 bases fitting TRBD2. Looked up from germline, CDR1 is SGHVS and CDR2 is FQNEAQ. The CDR3 totals 19 residues. V lost 4 bases, J lost 0 bases, and 6 bases stayed unmatched. CDR3 protein: CASSSGLAGGLSNTGELFF. For the CDR3, the DNA is TGTGCCAGCAGCTCTGGACTAGCGGGAGGGTTATCGAACACCGGGGAGCTGTTTTTT.

This clonotype is medium-sized by share. The chain joins TRBV3-1 to TRBJ2-2; no definite D call. The CDR3 covers 14 residues. Germline values: CDR1 LGHDT, CDR2 YNNKEL (reference sequence). The V gene lost 4 bases and the J gene lost 4 bases, with 10 bases spanning the gap. The DNA of the CDR3 is TGTGCCAGCAGCCCTGATGCTACCACCGGGGAGCTGTTTTTT. Translated: CASSPDATTGELFF.

This clonotype is medium-sized. The CDR3 nucleotides are TGTGCCAGTAGTCACGACAGGGGGATGGTGGATGAGCAGTTCTTC. It codes for CASSHDRGMVDEQFF. The chain combines TRBV19 with TRBJ2-1; TRBD1 matches at 9 bases. Germline CDR1 reads LNHDA; CDR2 reads SQIVND (reference sequence). This CDR3 has 15 residues. V was pared by 5 bases and J by 8 bases, with 10 bases of the junction left unmatched.

This clonotype came up a few times. CDR3 residues: CASSFPGTSGRIYSYEQYF. CDR3 nucleotides: TGTGCCAGCTCATTTCCCGGGACTAGCGGGAGGATTTATTCCTACGAGCAGTACTTC. The chain couples TRBV18 to TRBJ2-7; 15 bases map to TRBD2. J gave up 1 base and V 5 bases, and 12 bases lay outside the gene matches. This CDR3 region has 19 residues. Germline-derived CDR1 and CDR2 are KGHSH and LQKENI.

This clonotype ranks as medium-sized. This rearrangement joins TRBV30 to TRBJ2-1, with 14 nucleotides matching TRBD2. Germline CDR1 and CDR2: GTSNPN and SVGIG (reference sequence). The V and J ends lost 7 bases and 9 bases, in that order; junction bases with no gene match: 5. The CDR3 runs 13 residues. As DNA, the CDR3 is TGTGCCTCGGGACTAGCGGGAGATCTTGAGCAGTTCTTC. Translation gives CASGLAGDLEQFF.

The sample holds many counts of this clonotype. V gene TRBV5-1 combines with J gene TRBJ2-6; possibly TRBD2 for D (7 bases). This CDR3 has 15 residues. Trimming left V 3 bases short and J 2 bases short, with 9 bases between. The V gene's germline CDR1 is SGHRS and CDR2 YFSETQ. CDR3 sequence reads: CASSWEGAGANVLTF. CDR3 coding DNA: TGCGCCAGCAGCTGGGAGGGGGCTGGGGCCAACGTCCTGACTTTC.

Within the sample, this clonotype is medium-sized. This sequence joins TRBV29-1 and TRBJ2-1; maybe TRBD2 (5 bases). Germline V gene data show CDR1 as SQVTM and CDR2 as ANQGSEA. Trimming left V 4 bases short and J 10 bases short, with 11 bases between. The CDR3 is made up of 11 amino acids. Here the CDR3 reads CSVGRSGEQFF. The CDR3 DNA reads TGCAGCGTTGGGAGAAGCGGCGAGCAGTTCTTC.

This clonotype came up many times. The chain recombines TRBV9 with TRBJ2-5; D gene unclear. Germline CDR1 and CDR2: SGDLS and YYNGEE. The V and J ends lost 7 bases and 4 bases respectively, with 11 bases between them. The CDR3 extends over 12 amino acids. CDR3 in amino acids: CASSGAGETQYF. Here the CDR3 DNA reads TGTGCCAGCTCCGGAGCCGGAGAGACCCAGTACTTC.

In this sample, this clonotype is medium-sized. V is TRBV19 and J is TRBJ2-5; 8 nucleotides align to TRBD1. The CDR3 is 12 residues long. Trimming cost V 10 bases and J 4 bases; bases outside gene matches: 5. Per germline, CDR1 LNHDA and CDR2 SQIVND (reference sequence). This CDR3 reads CATRQGLETQYF. The DNA of the CDR3 is TGTGCCACACGACAGGGGTTAGAGACCCAGTACTTC.

This clonotype is medium-sized within its sample. The chain combines TRBV5-1 with TRBJ2-5; D unresolved. In germline, CDR1 is SGHRS, CDR2 YFSETQ. V was trimmed by 4 bases and J by 2 bases, leaving 3 bases between them. This CDR3 has 11 residues. The CDR3 is CASSEQETQYF. For the CDR3, the DNA is TGCGCCAGCAGCGAACAAGAGACCCAGTACTTC.

This clonotype is termed medium-sized. The gene calls are TRBV28 and TRBJ2-5; tentatively, D is TRBD1 (6 bases). Germline CDR1 reads MDHEN; CDR2 reads SYDVKM. The CDR3 covers 17 residues. V was shortened by 2 bases and J by 4 bases, with 20 bases between the two germline ends. CDR3 amino acids: CASSLNAKGDRLETQYF. The CDR3 DNA sequence: TGTGCCAGCAGTTTAAACGCCAAGGGAGACAGGCTAGAGACCCAGTACTTC.

This clonotype was observed a handful of times. This chain links TRBV27 with TRBJ2-7, with a possible D match to TRBD1 (6 bases). The germline gives CDR1 MNHEY, CDR2 SMNVEV (reference sequence). Deletions cut 6 bases from V and 6 bases from J, with 18 bases between. The CDR3 extends over 14 amino acids. The CDR3 DNA follows: TGTGCCAGCAGCCTGGGACACCGAATGGGCGAGCAGTACTTC. Translated: CASSLGHRMGEQYF.

Within the sample, this clonotype is medium-sized. The chain couples TRBV6-5 to TRBJ2-1; the match to TRBD2 covers 8 bases. V was pared by 5 bases and J by 3 bases, with 6 bases of the junction left unmatched. In germline, CDR1 is MNHEY, CDR2 SVGAGI. This CDR3 contains 15 residues. CDR3 amino acids: CASSQSGSLYNEQFF. Here the CDR3 DNA reads TGTGCCAGCAGTCAGAGCGGGAGTCTCTACAATGAGCAGTTCTTC.

The rearrangement joins TRBV29-1 to TRBJ1-1; maybe TRBD1 (5 bases). The CDR3 covers 15 residues. Trimming cost V 2 bases and J 0 bases, with 13 bases left between them. CDR1 is SQVTM, CDR2 ANQGSEA, per germline. CDR3 in amino acids: CSVESTGVMNTEAFF. The CDR3 nucleotides read TGCAGCGTTGAATCAACAGGTGTGATGAACACTGAAGCTTTCTTT. Full variable domain (outside the CDR3, taken from reference TRBV29-1 and TRBJ1-1): SAVISQKPSRDICQRGTSLTIQCQVDSQVTMMFWYRQQPGQSLTLIATANQGSEATYESGFVIDKFPISRPNLTFSTLTVSNMSPEDSSIYLCSVESTGVMNTEAFFGQGTRLTVV.